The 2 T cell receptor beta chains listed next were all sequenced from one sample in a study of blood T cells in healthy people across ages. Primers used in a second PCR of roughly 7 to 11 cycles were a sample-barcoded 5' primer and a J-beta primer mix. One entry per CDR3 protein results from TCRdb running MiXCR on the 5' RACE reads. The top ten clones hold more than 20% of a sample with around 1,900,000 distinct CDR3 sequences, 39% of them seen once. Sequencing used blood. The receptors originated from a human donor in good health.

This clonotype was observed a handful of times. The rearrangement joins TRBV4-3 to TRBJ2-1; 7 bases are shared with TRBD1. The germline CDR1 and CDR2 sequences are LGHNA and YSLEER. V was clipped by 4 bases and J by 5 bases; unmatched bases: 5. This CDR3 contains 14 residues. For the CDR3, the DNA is TGCGCCAGCAGCCGGGGGACAGTTGACAATGAGCAGTTCTTC. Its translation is CASSRGTVDNEQFF.

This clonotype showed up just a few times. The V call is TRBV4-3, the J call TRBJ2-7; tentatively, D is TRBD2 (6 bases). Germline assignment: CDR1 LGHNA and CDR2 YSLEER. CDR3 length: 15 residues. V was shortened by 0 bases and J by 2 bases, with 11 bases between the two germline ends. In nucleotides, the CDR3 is TGCGCCAGCAGCCAAGATGGACTAACCCCCTACGAGCAGTACTTC. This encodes CASSQDGLTPYEQYF.